Following are 16 T cell receptor beta chains from one sample sequenced in a study of blood T cell repertoires in COVID-19. Measured with immunoSEQ multiplex PCR; TCRdb has only the in-frame clones, and not every one. The sample has about 240,000 clones, roughly 85% seen once. Sequencing used peripheral blood. All receptors come from a man aged 50 or older with COVID-19, enrolled during active disease.

V and J are TRBV9 and TRBJ2-7, with D perhaps TRBD1 (5 bases). V was clipped by 4 bases and J by 6 bases, with 17 bases between them. The CDR3 loop spans 14 amino acids. CDR1 SGDLS and CDR2 YYNGEE come from the germline V gene. CDR3 sequence reads: CASSFTDTPGEQYF. For the CDR3, the DNA is TGTGCCAGCAGCTTTACGGACACCCCGGGCGAGCAGTACTTC. Using reference TRBV9 and TRBJ2-7 for the parts outside the CDR3, the full variable domain is DSGVTQTPKHLITATGQRVTLRCSPRSGDLSVYWYQQSLDQGLQFLIQYYNGEERAKGNILERFSAQQFPDLHSELNLSSLELGDSALYFCASSFTDTPGEQYFGPGTRLTVT.

The CDR3: CSVSYRGDTEAFF. In DNA form, the CDR3 reads TGCAGCGTAAGTTACAGGGGGGACACTGAAGCTTTCTTT. This chain links TRBV29-1 with TRBJ1-1; 8 bases match TRBD1. The CDR3 contains 13 residues. The V and J ends lost 6 bases and 3 bases, in that order; junction bases with no gene match: 6. Germline values: CDR1 SQVTM, CDR2 ANQGSEA.

The gene calls are TRBV5-4 and TRBJ2-5; 9 bases fit TRBD2. This CDR3 has 15 residues. After removal of 2 bases from V and 2 bases from J, the junction contained 4 bases not matched to a gene. Germline V gene sequence: CDR1 SGHNT, CDR2 YYREEE (reference sequence). CDR3 DNA sequence: TGTGCCAGCAGCTTAGCGGGGGGCCAACAAGAGACCCAGTACTTC. As protein: CASSLAGGQQETQYF. Using reference TRBV5-4 and TRBJ2-5 for the parts outside the CDR3, the full variable domain is ETGVTQSPTHLIKTRGQQVTLRCSSQSGHNTVSWYQQALGQGPQFIFQYYREEENGRGNFPPRFSGLQFPNYSSELNVNALELDDSALYLCASSLAGGQQETQYFGPGTRLLVL.

The genes are TRBV6-2 or TRBV6-3 and TRBJ1-2; unclear D gene. The V gene's germline CDR1 is MNHEY and CDR2 SVGEGT. The V end lost 0 bases, the J end lost 0 bases, and 8 bases lay between the germline ends. The CDR3 covers 15 residues. CDR3 coding DNA: TGTGCCAGCAGTTACTCGAGGAACGCTAACTATGGCTACACCTTC. Translated: CASSYSRNANYGYTF.

This clone has only one observation. This same CDR3 is encoded by further DNA sequences in the sample. The J gene is TRBJ2-1, the V gene TRBV7-2; 10 nucleotides match TRBD1. The CDR3 sequence is 14 residues long. The V segment lost 5 bases and the J segment 3 bases; nucleotides outside the gene matches: 1. The germline CDR1 and CDR2 sequences are SGHTA and FQGNSA. The CDR3 is CASSRDRGYNEQFF. DNA of the CDR3: TGTGCCAGCAGCAGGGACAGGGGCTACAATGAGCAGTTCTTC.

This chain uses TRBV7-9 with TRBJ1-5; a possible D gene is TRBD1 (6 bases). The ends were cut back, 2 bases at V and 5 bases at J, with 16 bases in the middle. The CDR3 loop spans 16 amino acids. Germline V gives CDR1 SEHNR, CDR2 FQNEAQ (reference sequence). CDR3 sequence (DNA): TGTGCCAGCAGCTTAACCAGGGCAGGGGATGATCAGCCCCAGCATTTT. Translating gives CASSLTRAGDDQPQHF.

The chain uses TRBV3-1 (or the pseudogene TRBV3-2) and TRBJ1-6; D not resolved. Germline CDR1 is LGHDT and CDR2 is YNNKEL (reference sequence). Trimming removed 1 base from V and 7 bases from J, with 17 bases in between. This CDR3 region has 17 residues. This chain's CDR3 is CASSQGRAGRTNSPLHF. The CDR3 nucleotides read TGTGCCAGCAGCCAAGGACGGGCGGGCAGGACGAATTCACCCCTCCACTTT.

This chain connects TRBV28 to TRBJ1-2; 10 bases are shared with TRBD1. In germline, CDR1 is MDHEN, CDR2 SYDVKM. Trimming at V came to 5 bases and at J to 0 bases, leaving 6 bases not matched to a gene. This CDR3 is built from 16 residues. CDR3 DNA sequence: TGTGCCAGCAGTCCCCGGGACAGGGGAGCTAACTATGGCTACACCTTC. This gives the protein CASSPRDRGANYGYTF.

V and J are TRBV18 and TRBJ2-3; 7 bases map to TRBD2. The length of the CDR3 is 15 residues. Germline V CDR1 and CDR2: KGHSH, LQKENI. V lost 6 bases to trimming and J lost 0 bases; unmatched junction nucleotides: 6. The CDR3 spells CASSPSGASTDTQYF. The CDR3 DNA follows: TGTGCCAGCTCCCCGAGCGGGGCTAGCACAGATACGCAGTATTTT.

The J gene is TRBJ2-5, the V gene TRBV28; TRBD1 is a possible D gene (6 bases). Germline CDR1 MDHEN, CDR2 SYDVKM. Between the trimmed V and J ends, which lost 6 bases and 5 bases, there was a span of 22 bases. The CDR3 has 16 amino acids. CDR3: CASRKNRDTLSETQYF. As DNA, the CDR3 is TGTGCCAGCAGGAAGAACAGGGACACCCTTAGTGAGACCCAGTACTTC.

This chain links TRBV19 with TRBJ1-2, with 10 bases matching TRBD1. The CDR3 loop spans 14 amino acids. Germline loops: CDR1 LNHDA, CDR2 SQIVND (reference sequence). The V gene end was trimmed by 7 bases and the J gene end by 4 bases; junction bases not matched to a gene: 6. The CDR3 sequence: CASIQTGGIYGYTF. Written as DNA, the CDR3 is TGTGCCAGTATCCAGACAGGGGGCATCTATGGCTACACCTTC.

The chain has TRBV4-1 and TRBJ2-5, with D possibly TRBD2 on 7 matching bases. The length of the CDR3 is 14 residues. The V end lost 7 bases, the J end lost 5 bases, and 17 bases lay between the germline ends. Germline V gives CDR1 MGHRA, CDR2 YSYEKL. CDR3 bases: TGCGCCAGCAAAGAATCTAGGGGGGGTGAGACCCAGTACTTC. It codes for CASKESRGGETQYF.

The chain is built from TRBV7-3 and TRBJ2-5; D is possibly TRBD2 (5 bases). This CDR3 is built from 14 residues. The V gene's germline CDR1 is SGHTA and CDR2 FQGTGA. V was clipped by 1 base and J by 5 bases, with 11 bases between them. The CDR3 bases are TGTGCCAGCAGCTTAAACCCAACGGGGGAGACCCAGTACTTC. This codes for CASSLNPTGETQYF.

The sample holds one count of this clone. CDR3 region: CASSFRGTGRGYTF. DNA of the CDR3: TGTGCCAGCAGTTTCCGCGGGACAGGGCGAGGCTACACCTTC. The J gene is TRBJ1-2, the V gene TRBV27, with 9 bases aligning to TRBD1. The CDR3 runs 14 residues. Germline V CDR1 and CDR2: MNHEY, SMNVEV (reference sequence). Trimming cost V 3 bases and J 8 bases; bases outside gene matches: 7.

This clone was seen ten or more times. The rearrangement uses TRBV6-2 or TRBV6-3 and TRBJ2-1; 13 positions agree with TRBD2. V shed 4 bases and J 8 bases; nucleotides not matched to a gene: 8. Germline V CDR1 and CDR2: MNHEY, SVGEGT. The CDR3 contains 16 residues. As DNA, the CDR3 is TGTGCCAGCAGTTCCTCGGGACTAGCGGGGTACGATGAGCAGTTCTTC. It yields the protein CASSSSGLAGYDEQFF.

The rearrangement joins TRBV7-9 to TRBJ2-4; no clear D. The V and J ends lost 3 bases and 2 bases respectively, with 11 bases between them. Germline V gene sequence: CDR1 SEHNR, CDR2 FQNEAQ (reference sequence). CDR3 length: 15 residues. CDR3 nucleotide sequence: TGTGCCAGCAGCTTGGGCAGAGCTCCCAAAAACATTCAGTACTTC. It encodes CASSLGRAPKNIQYF. Together with reference TRBV7-9 and TRBJ2-4, the CDR3 gives the full variable domain: DTGVSQNPRHKITKRGQNVTFRCDPISEHNRLYWYRQTLGQGPEFLTYFQNEAQLEKSRLLSDRFSAERPKGSFSTLEIQRTEQGDSAMYLCASSLGRAPKNIQYFGAGTRLSVL.